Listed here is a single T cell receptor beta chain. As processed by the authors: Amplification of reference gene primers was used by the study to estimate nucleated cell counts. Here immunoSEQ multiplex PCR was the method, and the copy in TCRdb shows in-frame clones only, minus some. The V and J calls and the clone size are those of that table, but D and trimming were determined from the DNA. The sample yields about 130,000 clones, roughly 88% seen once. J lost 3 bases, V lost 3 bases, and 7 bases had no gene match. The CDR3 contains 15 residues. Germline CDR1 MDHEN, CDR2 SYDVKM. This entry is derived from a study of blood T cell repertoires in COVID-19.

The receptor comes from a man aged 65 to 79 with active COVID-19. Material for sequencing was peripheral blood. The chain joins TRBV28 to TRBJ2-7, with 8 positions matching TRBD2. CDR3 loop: CASSFSGGGNYEQYF. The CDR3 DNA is TGTGCCAGCAGTTTCTCGGGAGGGGGAAACTACGAGCAGTACTTC. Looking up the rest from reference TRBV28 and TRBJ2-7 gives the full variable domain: DVKVTQSSRYLVKRTGEKVFLECVQDMDHENMFWYRQDPGLGLRLIYFSYDVKMKEKGDIPEGYSVSREKKERFSLILESASTNQTSMYLCASSFSGGGNYEQYFGPGTRLTVT.